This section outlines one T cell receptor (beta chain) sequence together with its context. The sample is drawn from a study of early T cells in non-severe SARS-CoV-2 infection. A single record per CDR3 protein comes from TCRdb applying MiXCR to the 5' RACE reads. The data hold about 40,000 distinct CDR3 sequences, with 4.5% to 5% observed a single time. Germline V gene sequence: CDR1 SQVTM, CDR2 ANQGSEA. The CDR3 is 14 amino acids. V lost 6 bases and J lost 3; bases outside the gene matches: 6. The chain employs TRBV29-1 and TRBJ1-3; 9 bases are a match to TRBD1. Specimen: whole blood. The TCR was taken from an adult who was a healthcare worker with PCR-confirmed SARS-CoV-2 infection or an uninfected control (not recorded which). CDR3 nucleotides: TGCAGCGTCGTTACAGGGGGCTATGGAAACACCATATATTTT. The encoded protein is CSVVTGGYGNTIYF. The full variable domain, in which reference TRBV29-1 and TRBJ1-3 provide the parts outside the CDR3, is SAVISQKPSRDICQRGTSLTIQCQVDSQVTMMFWYRQQPGQSLTLIATANQGSEATYESGFVIDKFPISRPNLTFSTLTVSNMSPEDSSIYLCSVVTGGYGNTIYFGEGSWLTVV.